This is a list of T cell receptor beta chains from one sample in a study of T cell repertoires in cytomegalovirus infection. TCRdb itself ran the reads through MiXCR, one entry per CDR3 protein. Of about 890,000 distinct CDR3 sequences in the sample, roughly a third were seen once. Their antigen targets remain unknown. Material: cultured CD8+ T cells from PBMCs, obtained from culture after CMV antigen stimulation. All receptors come from a human donor in good health (CMV status not recorded). Some clones in this sample may be carry-over from other donors' samples. Both conserved end residues are part of each CDR3. D genes are given only for firm matches. Size values are once, few and many counts, or a class for expanded clones, and some rows have none.

D	V	size	J	length	CDR3	DNA
TRBD2	TRBV2	NA	TRBJ2-5	15	CASSMIAGGQETQYF	TGTGCCAGCAGTATGATAGCGGGGGGCCAAGAGACCCAGTACTTC
NA	TRBV7-8	few	TRBJ2-5	16	CASSLISARGAETQYF	TGTGCCAGCAGCTTAATATCCGCCCGAGGGGCAGAGACCCAGTACTTC
NA	TRBV6-8	NA	TRBJ1-1	15	CASSLAESWNTEAFF	TGTGCCAGCAGTTTGGCGGAATCCTGGAACACTGAAGCTTTCTTT
TRBD1	TRBV19	few	TRBJ1-5	16	CASTNRGAGEYQPQHF	TGTGCCAGTACCAACAGGGGGGCCGGCGAGTATCAGCCCCAGCATTTT
NA	TRBV29-1	NA	TRBJ1-1	12	CSAVYPWVEAFF	TGCAGCGCCGTCTACCCATGGGTTGAAGCTTTCTTT
TRBD1	TRBV7-9	many	TRBJ2-7	15	CASSFRTGTSYEQYF	TGTGCCAGCAGCTTTAGGACAGGGACCTCCTACGAGCAGTACTTC
TRBD1	TRBV7-9	NA	TRBJ1-1	17	CASSSGDRGPIGPEAFF	TGTGCCAGCAGCTCGGGTGACAGGGGGCCAATTGGCCCTGAAGCTTTCTTT
TRBD1	TRBV5-5	NA	TRBJ2-1	16	CASSLGHRGYAGEQFF	TGTGCCAGCAGCTTGGGACACAGGGGGTACGCCGGTGAGCAGTTCTTC
TRBD1	TRBV2	few	TRBJ2-7	16	CASSESVTGYSYEQYF	TGTGCCAGCAGTGAATCCGTGACAGGGTACTCCTACGAGCAGTACTTC
NA	TRBV7-8	few	TRBJ1-2	16	CASSLGVNRGVYGYTF	TGTGCCAGCAGCTTAGGCGTAAATAGGGGGGTCTATGGCTACACCTTC
TRBD2	TRBV14	few	TRBJ2-1	16	CASSQDVSGGLDEQFF	TGTGCCAGCAGCCAAGACGTTAGCGGGGGCCTTGATGAGCAGTTCTTC
NA	TRBV10-3	NA	TRBJ2-4	16	CAISELLTLAKNIQYF	TGTGCCATCAGTGAGTTGTTGACCTTAGCCAAAAACATTCAGTACTTC
NA	TRBV28	NA	TRBJ1-1	13	CASSPLGGREAFF	TGTGCCAGCAGTCCCCTCGGAGGTCGGGAAGCTTTCTTT
NA	TRBV24-1	NA	TRBJ1-1	12	CATSEGGVKAFF	TGTGCCACGTCCGAGGGGGGGGTGAAAGCTTTCTTT
NA	TRBV5-4	few	TRBJ2-1	12	CASSNSAGEQFF	TGTGCCAGCAGCAATTCGGCGGGTGAGCAGTTCTTC
NA	TRBV29-1	NA	TRBJ2-3	14	CSVEGWEGDDTQYF	TGCAGCGTTGAAGGGTGGGAGGGGGACGATACGCAGTATTTT
TRBD2	TRBV7-2	many	TRBJ2-2	15	CASSLTGGLTGELFF	TGTGCCAGCAGCTTGACGGGGGGGCTCACCGGGGAGCTGTTTTTT
NA	TRBV19	NA	TRBJ1-2	13	CASSIGDRDGYTF	TGTGCCAGTAGTATAGGCGACAGAGATGGCTACACCTTC
TRBD1	TRBV27	few	TRBJ1-2	15	CASSLGTGYGGSYTF	TGTGCCAGCAGCCTGGGGACAGGATATGGTGGGAGCTACACCTTC
TRBD2	TRBV12-3/TRBV12-4	NA	TRBJ2-1	18	CASSFRTSGASSYNEQFF	TGTGCCAGCAGTTTCAGGACTAGCGGGGCAAGCTCCTACAATGAGCAGTTCTTC
TRBD1	TRBV27	NA	TRBJ2-1	14	CASTGQGALSEQFF	TGTGCCAGCACTGGACAGGGGGCTTTGAGTGAGCAGTTCTTC
NA	TRBV5-1	NA	TRBJ1-2	12	CASSLEQLIYTF	TGCGCCAGCAGCTTGGAGCAGTTAATCTACACCTTC
TRBD2	TRBV11-2	few	TRBJ2-1	16	CASSLSGLAGSNEQFF	TGTGCCAGCAGCTTAAGTGGACTAGCGGGGAGCAATGAGCAGTTCTTC
NA	TRBV12-3/TRBV12-4	NA	TRBJ2-2	15	CASSFMRANTGELFF	TGTGCCAGCAGTTTTATGCGAGCGAACACCGGGGAGCTGTTTTTT
NA	TRBV19	few	TRBJ2-3	13	CASTIDNTDTQYF	TGTGCCAGTACCATAGACAACACAGATACGCAGTATTTT
TRBD1	TRBV20-1	NA	TRBJ1-1	13	CSALGTGGTEAFF	TGCAGTGCTCTCGGGACAGGGGGCACTGAAGCTTTCTTT
NA	TRBV7-9	many	TRBJ2-1	14	CASSLGVRGPEQFF	TGTGCCAGCAGCCTCGGGGTCAGGGGACCCGAGCAGTTCTTC
NA	TRBV28	NA	TRBJ2-5	15	CASSQPWDGKETQYF	TGTGCCAGCAGCCAACCATGGGACGGCAAAGAGACCCAGTACTTC
NA	TRBV6-1	NA	TRBJ2-5	12	CASSEFRGAQYF	TGTGCCAGCAGTGAATTTAGGGGTGCCCAGTACTTC
NA	TRBV5-6	NA	TRBJ1-1	13	CASSLTEYTETFF	TGTGCCAGCAGCTTGACGGAATACACTGAAACTTTCTTT
NA	TRBV3-1	NA	TRBJ1-1	11	CASSQYGEAFF	TGTGCCAGCAGCCAATACGGTGAAGCTTTCTTT
NA	TRBV7-2	few	TRBJ2-5	12	CASSTYEGSQYF	TGTGCCAGCAGCACCTATGAGGGGTCCCAGTACTTC
NA	TRBV11-2	many	TRBJ1-2	13	CASSPGTYYGYTF	TGTGCCAGCAGCCCCGGGACGTATTATGGCTACACCTTC
NA	TRBV27	few	TRBJ2-3	13	CASSLSRSHTQYF	TGTGCCAGCAGTTTATCCCGCAGCCATACGCAGTATTTT
NA	TRBV14	NA	TRBJ2-7	15	CASSQPGRRAYEQYF	TGTGCCAGCAGCCAACCGGGACGAAGGGCCTACGAGCAGTACTTC
TRBD1	TRBV7-9	NA	TRBJ1-6	16	CASRGDREPPNSPLHF	TGTGCCAGCAGAGGGGACAGGGAACCACCCAATTCACCCCTCCACTTT
NA	TRBV6-6	NA	TRBJ2-4	18	CASSYRNSHPVAKNIQYF	TGTGCCAGCAGTTATCGCAACAGCCACCCTGTAGCCAAAAACATTCAGTACTTC
NA	TRBV12-3/TRBV12-4	NA	TRBJ2-5	15	CASTSTGGFLKTQYF	TGTGCCAGCACCTCCACGGGGGGCTTTCTAAAGACCCAGTACTTC
NA	TRBV6-6	NA	TRBJ2-2	13	CASRVLGAGELFF	TGTGCCAGCAGAGTACTAGGGGCGGGGGAGCTGTTTTTT
NA	TRBV6-1	few	TRBJ2-1	16	CASSEAGTGSYNEQFF	TGTGCCAGCAGTGAAGCAGGGACGGGCTCCTACAATGAGCAGTTCTTC
TRBD2	TRBV7-2	many	TRBJ2-5	15	CASSQGRGVQETQYF	TGTGCCAGCAGCCAAGGTCGGGGGGTCCAAGAGACCCAGTACTTC
NA	TRBV5-8	few	TRBJ1-1	14	CASIKLGENTEAFF	TGTGCCAGCATCAAACTTGGGGAGAACACTGAAGCTTTCTTT
TRBD1	TRBV19	few	TRBJ2-3	15	CASSILDRDTDTQYF	TGTGCCAGTAGTATCCTAGACAGGGACACAGATACGCAGTATTTT
NA	TRBV7-3	NA	TRBJ1-5	17	CASSLTGQGVGNQPQHF	TGTGCCAGCAGCTTAACGGGGCAGGGTGTGGGCAATCAGCCCCAGCATTTT
NA	TRBV6-1	NA	TRBJ2-7	14	CASSERDTTYEQYF	TGTGCCAGCAGTGAGAGGGACACTACCTACGAGCAGTACTTC
NA	TRBV6-1	NA	TRBJ2-2	16	CAIPSWGLRGTGELFF	TGTGCCATCCCTTCTTGGGGGTTGAGGGGCACCGGGGAGCTGTTTTTT
TRBD2	TRBV7-6	NA	TRBJ2-2	12	CASSGTVGELFF	TGTGCTAGCAGCGGGACCGTCGGGGAGCTGTTTTTT
TRBD2	TRBV7-7	NA	TRBJ2-2	17	CASSPGLAGGQTGELFF	TGTGCTAGCAGCCCCGGACTAGCGGGGGGGCAAACCGGGGAGCTGTTTTTT
TRBD2	TRBV4-2	NA	TRBJ2-3	18	CASRPSTSSGGLTDTQYF	TGTGCCAGCAGGCCAAGTACATCAAGCGGGGGACTCACAGATACGCAGTATTTT
TRBD2	TRBV7-9	few	TRBJ2-3	15	CASSSGTSGDQPQYF	TGTGCCAGCAGCTCCGGGACTAGCGGGGACCAGCCGCAGTATTTT
TRBD1	TRBV19	NA	TRBJ1-2	16	CASTSLDRSILYGYTF	TGTGCCAGTACCTCCTTGGACAGGAGTATCCTCTATGGCTACACCTTC
NA	TRBV6-2/TRBV6-3	NA	TRBJ2-1	17	CASSYSSHLISYNEQFF	TGTGCCAGCAGTTACTCGAGTCATTTAATCTCCTACAATGAGCAGTTCTTC
TRBD2	TRBV7-2	many	TRBJ2-3	19	CASSWPRLAGSSSTDTQYF	TGTGCCAGCAGCTGGCCGAGACTAGCGGGGTCTTCTAGCACAGATACGCAGTATTTT
TRBD1	TRBV19	few	TRBJ2-7	15	CASSGAGTGRYEQYF	TGTGCCAGTAGTGGAGCCGGGACAGGGAGGTACGAGCAGTACTTC
NA	TRBV6-5	NA	TRBJ1-5	15	CASSSTPSLNQPQHF	TGTGCCAGCAGTTCCACTCCCTCCCTGAATCAGCCCCAGCATTTT
TRBD2	TRBV28	NA	TRBJ2-5	13	CASSLAGWKTQYF	TGTGCCAGCAGTCTAGCGGGGTGGAAGACCCAGTACTTC
NA	TRBV14	NA	TRBJ2-1	16	CASSTLEPYTYNEQFF	TGTGCCAGCAGCACTCTTGAGCCCTACACCTACAATGAGCAGTTCTTC
NA	TRBV7-3	few	TRBJ2-2	15	CASSFSRQGRGELFF	TGTGCCAGCAGCTTCTCCCGGCAGGGCCGGGGGGAGCTGTTTTTT
NA	TRBV25-1	once	TRBJ1-1	14	CASSEEIVDTEAFF	TGTGCCAGCAGTGAAGAAATCGTAGACACTGAAGCTTTCTTT
TRBD2	TRBV7-9	few	TRBJ2-5	19	CASSSRLAGGQGPQETQYF	TGTGCCAGCAGCTCGAGACTAGCGGGGGGCCAAGGGCCCCAAGAGACCCAGTACTTC